A single T cell receptor (beta chain) is shown here with its context. Its antigen is undetermined. This record comes from a study of cytomegalovirus exposure and HLA in healthy donors. Study summary: The Caucasian-associated ancestry cluster contained 65% to 85% of the approximately 430 genotyped donors.

CDR1 SNHLY and CDR2 FYNNEI come from the germline V gene. Between the trimmed V and J ends, which lost 3 bases and 13 bases, there was a span of 15 bases. This CDR3 has 12 amino acids. PCR used 60 Vbeta primers and 13 Jbeta primers. TCRdb's copy holds only in-frame clones and misses some; the assay was immunoSEQ multiplex PCR. The sample totals about 130,000 clones. Study-level results: Later genetic work tied a missense DCLRE1C variant to beta-chain V and J trimming. A later analysis found TCR association rates differed by HLA locus, highest for DRB1 and lowest for HLA-C.

The sequencing input was PBMCs. This TCR was recovered from a young man in good health and CMV-seronegative. The chain carries TRBV2 and TRBJ1-1; the D is unclear. CDR3 protein: CASSEDHLGGFF. CDR3 DNA: TGTGCCAGCAGTGAGGACCATTTGGGAGGTTTCTTT. Full variable domain (outside the CDR3, taken from reference TRBV2 and TRBJ1-1): EPEVTQTPSHQVTQMGQEVILRCVPISNHLYFYWYRQILGQKVEFLVSFYNNEISEKSEIFDDQFSVERPDGSNFTLKIRSTKLEDSAMYFCASSEDHLGGFFGQGTRLTVV.